A single sample is the source of the 18 T cell receptor beta chains below, sequenced in a study of blood T cell repertoires in COVID-19. The method was immunoSEQ multiplex PCR; TCRdb's version includes in-frame clones alone and lacks a portion of them. The sample has approximately 210,000 clones; approximately 87% are singletons. The sequencing input was peripheral blood. The receptors derive from a woman between 65 and 79 years old with active or convalescent COVID-19.

Turning to this clone: Additional DNA sequences in this sample encode the identical CDR3. This chain connects TRBV5-1 to TRBJ1-1; 7 positions match TRBD1. V shed 1 base and J 3 bases; nucleotides not matched to a gene: 3. Per the germline V gene, CDR1 is SGHRS and CDR2 is YFSETQ. The CDR3 loop spans 14 amino acids. The chain's CDR3 is CASSLITGDTEAFF. The CDR3 coding sequence is TGCGCCAGCAGCTTGATTACAGGGGACACTGAAGCTTTCTTT.

The chain joins TRBV6-5 to TRBJ1-2, with a weak D call TRBD1 (6 bases). Trimming stripped 0 bases from V and 4 bases from J, with 15 bases between. The CDR3 is 16 amino acids. The germline gives CDR1 MNHEY, CDR2 SVGAGI. The DNA for the CDR3 is TGTGCCAGCAGTTACTCTGGACAGATCGAGTTCTATGGCTACACCTTC. It specifies CASSYSGQIEFYGYTF.

This clone appeared a few times. The rearrangement links TRBV12-5 to TRBJ1-5, with D unresolved. In germline, CDR1 is LGHNT, CDR2 FRNRAP. The CDR3 loop spans 14 amino acids. V lost 2 bases, J lost 5 bases, and 10 bases lay in between. CDR3 amino acids: CASGLNTLDQPQHF. For the CDR3, the DNA is TGTGCTAGTGGTTTGAACACCCTCGATCAGCCCCAGCATTTT. The full variable domain, with the rest looked up from reference TRBV12-5 and TRBJ1-5, is DARVTQTPRHKVTEMGQEVTMRCQPILGHNTVFWYRQTMMQGLELLAYFRNRAPLDDSGMPKDRFSAEMPDATLATLKIQPSEPRDSAVYFCASGLNTLDQPQHFGDGTRLSIL.

V gene TRBV15 combines with J gene TRBJ1-4; D uncertain. In germline, CDR1 is LNHNV, CDR2 YYDKDF (reference sequence). The CDR3 is 13 amino acids. V gave up 0 bases and J gave up 8 bases, with 7 bases separating them. This CDR3 is CATSRDRLEKLFF. In DNA form, the CDR3 reads TGTGCCACCAGCAGAGACAGGTTGGAAAAACTGTTTTTT.

The chain joins TRBV5-4 to TRBJ1-6; a weak D match, TRBD1 (5 bases). V dropped 4 bases and J dropped 10 bases, with 24 bases sitting between them. Germline V lookup: CDR1 SGHNT, CDR2 YYREEE (reference sequence). The length of the CDR3 is 17 residues. The CDR3: CASSTGYPTREQSPLHF. Written as DNA, the CDR3 is TGTGCCAGCAGCACCGGGTACCCCACCAGGGAACAATCACCCCTCCACTTT.

The chain links TRBV12-3 or TRBV12-4 to TRBJ1-2; TRBD1 is a possible D gene (6 bases). The CDR3 is 13 amino acids. Trimming stripped 3 bases from V and 8 bases from J, with 13 bases between. The chain's CDR3 is CASSFNRAGGYTF. In nucleotides, the CDR3 is TGTGCCAGCAGTTTTAACAGGGCTGGGGGCTACACCTTC.

This clone was picked up a small number of times. The chain is built from TRBV6-5 and TRBJ1-3, with TRBD1 matching over 9 bases. This CDR3 is 15 amino acids long. V lost 6 bases, J lost 7 bases, and 10 bases stayed unmatched. Germline CDR1 is MNHEY and CDR2 is SVGAGI. The CDR3 here is CASRLQGAEGNTIYF. The DNA of the CDR3 is TGTGCCAGCAGACTACAGGGGGCGGAGGGGAACACCATATATTTT.

This clone was observed once. The chain combines TRBV4-1 with TRBJ2-3, with 11 bases fitting TRBD2. The length of the CDR3 is 15 residues. After removal of 5 bases from V and 2 bases from J, the junction contained 3 bases not matched to a gene. Germline CDR1 reads MGHRA; CDR2 reads YSYEKL. CDR3 nucleotide sequence: TGCGCCAGCAGCAAACTAGCGGGGGCCACAGATACGCAGTATTTT. Amino acids: CASSKLAGATDTQYF.

Points on this clone: Compared with germline, one end of the junction differs, possibly owing to a read error. This rearrangement joins TRBV5-1 to TRBJ2-3; possible D gene TRBD2, 9 bases. This CDR3 spans 16 amino acids. Germline V lookup: CDR1 SGHRS, CDR2 YFSETQ. The CDR3 bases are TGCGCCAGCAGCTTCTCGGGCGGGGGGGGGACAGGTACGCAGTATTTT. As protein: CASSFSGGGGTGTQYF.

The V gene is TRBV29-1, the J gene TRBJ2-7; 7 bases are a match to TRBD1. Trimming removed 3 bases from V and 4 bases from J; junction bases left unmatched: 3. CDR1 is SQVTM, CDR2 ANQGSEA, per germline. The CDR3 loop spans 12 amino acids. The CDR3 spells CSVEDRSYEQYF. CDR3 coding DNA: TGCAGCGTTGAGGACAGGAGTTACGAGCAGTACTTC.

V usage is TRBV3-1 (or the pseudogene TRBV3-2) and J usage is TRBJ1-1, with no clear D. The CDR3 is 13 amino acids. V lost 1 base to trimming and J lost 9 bases, with 12 bases between them. In germline, CDR1 is LGHDT, CDR2 YNNKEL (reference sequence). The CDR3 DNA reads as TGTGCCAGCAGCCAAGGAGTTGAGGTGAAAGCTTTCTTT. It translates to CASSQGVEVKAFF.

This clone was seen more than once but under ten times. The V call is TRBV7-9, the J call TRBJ2-7, with 7 bases lining up with TRBD1. V was pared by 5 bases and J by 2 bases, with 6 bases of the junction left unmatched. The CDR3 is 14 amino acids. CDR1 is SEHNR and CDR2 is FQNEAQ in the germline V gene (reference sequence). CDR3: CASSQGTVPYEQYF. The CDR3, as DNA: TGTGCCAGCAGCCAAGGGACAGTTCCCTACGAGCAGTACTTC.

This clone was seen a handful of times. V usage is TRBV7-2 and J usage is TRBJ1-5, with TRBD1 as a possible D gene (6 bases). The CDR3 has 15 residues. The ends were cut back, 5 bases at V and 2 bases at J, with 13 bases in the middle. CDR1 and CDR2 (germline): SGHTA, FQGNSA. CDR3 nucleotide sequence: TGTGCCAGCAGCCGGGGGGCAATGGGCAATCAGCCCCAGCATTTT. Its translation: CASSRGAMGNQPQHF.

This chain joins TRBV2 and TRBJ1-6; no reliable D call. Germline values: CDR1 SNHLY, CDR2 FYNNEI. The CDR3 totals 15 residues. Trimming cost V 4 bases and J 10 bases, with 17 bases left between them. DNA for the CDR3: TGTGCCAGCAGTGCGGGGAGACTCGTGGGGTCACCCCTCCACTTT. This sequence encodes CASSAGRLVGSPLHF.

The chain joins TRBV18 to TRBJ1-1; 9 bases align to TRBD1. The length of the CDR3 is 13 residues. With V trimmed by 5 bases and J by 12 bases, 10 bases remained unmatched. Germline values: CDR1 KGHSH, CDR2 LQKENI. Here the CDR3 DNA reads TGTGCCAGCTCAACAAGGACAGGGGATGCGTCTTTCTTT. Translation: CASSTRTGDASFF.

This chain uses TRBV7-2 with TRBJ2-7, with 13 bases matching TRBD2. The V gene end was trimmed by 5 bases and the J gene end by 7 bases; junction bases not matched to a gene: 8. The germline gives CDR1 SGHTA, CDR2 FQGNSA. The CDR3 totals 15 residues. The DNA of the CDR3 is TGTGCCAGCAGCCCCACTAGCGGGGGGGCCCGAGAGCAGTACTTC. Translating gives CASSPTSGGAREQYF.

A single count supports this clone. The chain joins TRBV5-8 to TRBJ2-1, with TRBD2 as a possible D gene (6 bases). The ends were cut back, 4 bases at V and 1 base at J, with 12 bases in the middle. CDR1 SGHTS and CDR2 YDEGEE come from the germline V gene. CDR3 size: 15 residues. CDR3 loop: CASSPAGYSYNEQFF. The CDR3 DNA sequence: TGTGCCAGCAGCCCAGCGGGTTATTCCTACAATGAGCAGTTCTTC. The entire variable domain, with the rest obtained from reference TRBV5-8 and TRBJ2-1, is as follows: EAGVTQSPTHLIKTRGQQATLRCSPISGHTSVYWYQQALGLGLQFLLWYDEGEERNRGNFPPRFSGRQFPNYSSELNVNALELEDSALYLCASSPAGYSYNEQFFGPGTRLTVL.

The rearrangement uses TRBV7-6 and TRBJ2-5; D gene unclear. V lost 3 bases and J lost 5, with 4 bases in between. The CDR3 is 11 residues long. Germline CDR1 reads SGHVS; CDR2 reads FNYEAQ. Here the CDR3 DNA reads TGTGCCAGCAGCTTCGCGGAGACCCAGTACTTC. Protein product: CASSFAETQYF.